A selection of T cell receptor beta chains follows, all from one sample in a study of response to subunit inactivated influenza vaccine. TCRdb called the RT-PCR reads again in MiXCR, with one record for every CDR3 protein. Of about 540,000 distinct CDR3 sequences in the sample, 20% to 25% are singletons; the top ten hold 2.5% to 3%. These same data were also listed under a study on T cells expressing NK-cell markers.

The sample was CD4+ T cells sorted from PBMCs, taken 11 to 12 days after vaccination. The receptors here all came from a man aged 50 to 60 who received an inactivated influenza vaccine. Both conserved end residues are part of each CDR3. A D gene is named only where the DNA matches it firmly. Clone size is given for some rows only: seen once, a few or many times, or a class if the clone is expanded.

V	size	J	D	CDR3	DNA
TRBV29-1	.	TRBJ2-7	TRBD2	CSVVQRGYEQYF	TGCAGCGTTGTGCAGCGGGGTTACGAGCAGTACTTC
TRBV7-9	.	TRBJ2-1	TRBD2	CASTKSSGLAGGDEQFF	TGTGCCAGCACTAAATCCTCGGGACTAGCGGGAGGAGATGAGCAGTTCTTC
TRBV30	few	TRBJ2-3	.	CAWTRAQSTDTQYF	TGTGCCTGGACTCGGGCGCAGAGCACAGATACGCAGTATTTT
TRBV9	.	TRBJ1-1	.	CASSVSPQMVEAFF	TGTGCCAGCAGCGTATCCCCCCAAATGGTGGAAGCTTTCTTT
TRBV7-8	.	TRBJ1-1	TRBD1	CASSPFRQGGMNTEAFF	TGTGCCAGCAGCCCCTTCCGTCAGGGGGGAATGAACACTGAAGCTTTCTTT
TRBV12-3/TRBV12-4	.	TRBJ1-5	.	CASSLAGGNNQPQHF	TGTGCCAGCAGTTTAGCAGGGGGAAACAATCAGCCCCAGCATTTT
TRBV9	few	TRBJ2-5	TRBD1	CASSVGTGQNQETQYF	TGTGCCAGCAGCGTCGGGACAGGGCAGAACCAAGAGACCCAGTACTTC
TRBV7-8	.	TRBJ1-2	.	CASSSRTATNYGYTF	TGTGCCAGCAGCTCTCGGACCGCGACTAACTATGGCTACACCTTC
TRBV28	.	TRBJ2-3	TRBD2	CASSLLGLADSTDTQYF	TGTGCCAGCAGTTTACTGGGACTAGCGGATAGCACAGATACGCAGTATTTT
TRBV30	.	TRBJ1-2	.	CAGGIYRGYTF	TGTGCCGGGGGCATTTATAGGGGATACACCTTC
TRBV5-1	.	TRBJ2-6	TRBD1	CASSIPGQTLSGANVLTF	TGCGCCAGCAGCATTCCGGGACAGACTCTCTCTGGGGCCAACGTCCTGACTTTC
TRBV5-1	many	TRBJ2-7	TRBD2	CASSLAGKPTYEQYF	TGCGCCAGCAGCTTAGCGGGGAAGCCGACCTACGAGCAGTACTTC
TRBV12-3/TRBV12-4	many	TRBJ1-2	.	CATQMSAANYGYTF	TGTGCCACCCAAATGTCGGCAGCTAACTATGGCTACACCTTC
TRBV20-1	.	TRBJ2-7	TRBD1	CSALTPQGYEQYF	TGCAGTGCATTAACGCCACAGGGGTACGAGCAGTACTTC
TRBV7-9	many	TRBJ1-2	TRBD1	CASRLPGQGNYGYTF	TGTGCCAGCAGGCTACCGGGACAGGGAAACTATGGCTACACCTTC
TRBV20-1	.	TRBJ2-5	.	CSARGPEGQETQYF	TGCAGTGCTAGAGGGCCCGAGGGACAAGAGACCCAGTACTTC
TRBV10-3	.	TRBJ2-3	TRBD2	CAISSGTRLDTQYF	TGTGCCATCAGTTCCGGGACTAGGTTAGATACGCAGTATTTT
TRBV5-4	.	TRBJ2-2	TRBD2	CASRTGTSGRSNTGELFF	TGTGCCAGCAGGACCGGGACTAGCGGGAGGAGTAACACCGGGGAGCTGTTTTTT
TRBV20-1	few	TRBJ1-3	.	CSASWRSGNTIYF	TGCAGTGCTTCCTGGAGGTCTGGAAACACCATATATTTT
TRBV7-2	few	TRBJ2-7	.	CASSPRDFQYEQYF	TGTGCCAGCAGCCCCCGGGACTTTCAATACGAGCAGTACTTC
TRBV12-3/TRBV12-4	.	TRBJ2-5	TRBD1	CASSSRQGAKETQYF	TGTGCCAGCAGTAGCAGACAGGGGGCGAAGGAGACCCAGTACTTC
TRBV5-1	many	TRBJ2-7	.	CASSLGTVPYEQYF	TGCGCCAGCAGCTTGGGGACAGTCCCCTACGAGCAGTACTTC
TRBV20-1	.	TRBJ1-5	.	CSASPGQHNQPQHF	TGCAGCGCCAGCCCCGGGCAGCACAATCAGCCCCAGCATTTT
TRBV6-2/TRBV6-3	few	TRBJ2-3	.	CASSYSWDGTDTQYF	TGTGCCAGCAGTTACTCATGGGACGGCACAGATACGCAGTATTTT
TRBV20-1	few	TRBJ2-3	TRBD2	CSARVSRGADTQYF	TGCAGTGCTAGAGTTAGTCGGGGGGCAGATACGCAGTATTTT
TRBV6-5	.	TRBJ2-6	.	CASSYLAASGANVLTF	TGTGCCAGCAGTTACCTTGCAGCCTCTGGGGCCAACGTCCTGACTTTC
TRBV2	.	TRBJ1-1	.	CASSPTGRHTEAFF	TGTGCCAGCAGTCCAACAGGGAGGCACACTGAAGCTTTCTTT
TRBV20-1	many	TRBJ2-7	.	CSAMIRNSYEQYF	TGCAGTGCTATGATTAGAAACTCCTACGAGCAGTACTTC
TRBV12-3/TRBV12-4	many	TRBJ1-6	TRBD1	CASRQGQNSPLHF	TGTGCCAGCAGACAGGGACAGAATTCACCCCTCCACTTT
TRBV2	.	TRBJ2-1	.	CASGYLQEVFF	TGTGCCAGCGGATATCTACAGGAAGTGTTCTTC
TRBV20-1	many	TRBJ2-1	TRBD2	CSAGSAGRYNEQFF	TGCAGTGCGGGTTCAGCGGGACGCTACAATGAGCAGTTCTTC
TRBV27	.	TRBJ2-5	.	CASSFAVNQETQYF	TGTGCCAGCAGTTTCGCAGTCAACCAAGAGACCCAGTACTTC
TRBV15	.	TRBJ2-5	.	CATSRYGRSNVQYF	TGTGCCACCAGCAGATATGGACGGAGTAATGTCCAGTACTTC
TRBV6-2/TRBV6-3	.	TRBJ2-3	.	CASTLGGGVGTDTQYF	TGTGCCAGCACCCTAGGAGGGGGGGTTGGCACAGATACGCAGTATTTT
TRBV6-5	few	TRBJ2-7	.	CASSYATGMSYEQYF	TGTGCCAGCAGTTACGCCACAGGGATGTCCTACGAGCAGTACTTC
TRBV4-3	few	TRBJ2-2	.	CASSQGAGTDTGELFF	TGCGCCAGCAGCCAAGGAGCAGGGACGGACACCGGGGAGCTGTTTTTT
TRBV12-3/TRBV12-4	few	TRBJ1-2	.	CASSFTANYGYTF	TGTGCCAGCAGTTTTACAGCTAACTATGGCTACACCTTC
TRBV7-9	few	TRBJ2-5	TRBD1	CASSPGQGWSETQYF	TGTGCCAGCAGCCCCGGACAGGGATGGTCAGAGACCCAGTACTTC
TRBV29-1	.	TRBJ2-7	TRBD1	CSVGGDRGSYEQYF	TGCAGCGTTGGGGGGGACAGGGGCTCCTACGAGCAGTACTTC
TRBV7-6	many	TRBJ1-5	.	CASSLQQGENQPQHF	TGTGCCAGCAGCTTACAGCAGGGAGAGAATCAGCCCCAGCATTTT
TRBV7-9	medium-sized	TRBJ2-3	TRBD2	CASSSELAGVATDTQYF	TGTGCCAGCAGCTCCGAACTAGCGGGAGTCGCCACAGATACGCAGTATTTT
TRBV2	.	TRBJ2-3	.	CASSDSPSGDTQYF	TGTGCCAGCAGTGATTCACCGTCGGGGGATACGCAGTATTTT
TRBV19	.	TRBJ1-5	.	CASRDLYSNQPQHF	TGTGCCAGTAGGGACCTATATAGCAATCAGCCCCAGCATTTT
TRBV3-1	.	TRBJ2-7	.	CASSQTLSYEQYF	TGTGCCAGCAGCCAAACTCTCTCCTACGAGCAGTACTTC
TRBV5-5	.	TRBJ1-1	.	CASSPRATQNTEAFF	TGTGCCAGCAGCCCTAGGGCAACCCAGAACACTGAAGCTTTCTTT
TRBV5-6	few	TRBJ2-3	TRBD2	CASSSRLAGGPYTQYF	TGTGCCAGCAGCTCCCGACTAGCGGGGGGGCCATATACGCAGTATTTT
TRBV15	.	TRBJ1-3	TRBD1	CATSRDGGTASGNTIYF	TGTGCCACCAGCAGAGACGGGGGGACAGCCTCTGGAAACACCATATATTTT